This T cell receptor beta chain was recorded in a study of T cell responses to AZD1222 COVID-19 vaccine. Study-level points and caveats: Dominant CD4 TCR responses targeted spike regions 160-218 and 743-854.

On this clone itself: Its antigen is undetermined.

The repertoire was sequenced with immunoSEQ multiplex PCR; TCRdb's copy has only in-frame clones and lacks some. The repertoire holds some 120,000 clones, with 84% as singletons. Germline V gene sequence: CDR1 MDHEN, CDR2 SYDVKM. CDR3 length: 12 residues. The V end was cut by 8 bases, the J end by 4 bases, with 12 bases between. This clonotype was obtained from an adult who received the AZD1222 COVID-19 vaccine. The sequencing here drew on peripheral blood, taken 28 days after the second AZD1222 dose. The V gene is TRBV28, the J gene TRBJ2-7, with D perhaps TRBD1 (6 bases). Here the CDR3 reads CASRDTQYEQYF. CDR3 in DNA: TGTGCCAGCCGGGACACCCAATACGAGCAGTACTTC.